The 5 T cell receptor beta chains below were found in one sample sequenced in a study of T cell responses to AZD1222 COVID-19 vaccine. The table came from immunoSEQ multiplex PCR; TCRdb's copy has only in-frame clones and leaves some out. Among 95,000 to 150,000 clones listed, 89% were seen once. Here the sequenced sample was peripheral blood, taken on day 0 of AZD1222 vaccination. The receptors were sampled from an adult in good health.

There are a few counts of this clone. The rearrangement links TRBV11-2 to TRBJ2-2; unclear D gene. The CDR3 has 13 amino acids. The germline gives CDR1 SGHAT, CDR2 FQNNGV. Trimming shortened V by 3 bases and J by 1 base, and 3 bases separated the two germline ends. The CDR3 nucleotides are TGTGCCAGCAGCTTGGTGAACACCGGGGAGCTGTTTTTT. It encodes CASSLVNTGELFF.

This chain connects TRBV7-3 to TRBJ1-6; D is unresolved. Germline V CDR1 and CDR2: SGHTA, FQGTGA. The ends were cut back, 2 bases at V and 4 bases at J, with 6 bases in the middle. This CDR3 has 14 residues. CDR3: CASSLGRYNSPLHF. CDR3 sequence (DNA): TGTGCCAGCAGCTTAGGACGGTATAATTCACCCCTCCACTTT.

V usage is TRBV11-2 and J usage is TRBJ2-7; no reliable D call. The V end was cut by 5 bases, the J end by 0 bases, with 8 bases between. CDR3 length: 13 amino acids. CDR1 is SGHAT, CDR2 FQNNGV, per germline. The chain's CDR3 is CASSHPSSYEQYF. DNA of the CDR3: TGTGCCAGCAGCCATCCGTCCTCCTACGAGCAGTACTTC.

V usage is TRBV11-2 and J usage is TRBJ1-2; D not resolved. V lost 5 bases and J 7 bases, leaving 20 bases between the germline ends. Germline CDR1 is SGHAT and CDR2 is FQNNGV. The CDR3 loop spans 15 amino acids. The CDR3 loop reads CASSHVTEIWVGYTF. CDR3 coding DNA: TGTGCCAGCAGCCATGTGACGGAGATCTGGGTTGGCTACACCTTC. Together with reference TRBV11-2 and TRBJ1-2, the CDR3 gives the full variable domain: EAGVAQSPRYKIIEKRQSVAFWCNPISGHATLYWYQQILGQGPKLLIQFQNNGVVDDSQLPKDRFSAERLKGVDSTLKIQPAKLEDSAVYLCASSHVTEIWVGYTFGSGTRLTVV.

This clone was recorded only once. The CDR3 DNA sequence: TGTGCCAGCAGCTCCAGACTCCAGGGGTACGGCTACGAGCAGTACTTC. This codes for CASSSRLQGYGYEQYF. V and J are TRBV5-6 and TRBJ2-7; D may be TRBD1 (6 bases). V lost 3 bases and J lost 3, with 19 bases in between. The CDR3 is 16 residues long. Germline V CDR1 and CDR2: SGHDT, YYEEEE.